This TCR beta chain stems from a study of cytomegalovirus exposure and HLA in healthy donors. Germline V gives CDR1 SQVTM, CDR2 ANQGSEA. The CDR3 has 12 residues. TCRdb's table, derived via immunoSEQ multiplex PCR, lists solely in-frame clones and lacks some. The sample shows some 110,000 clones, roughly 86% of them seen only once. This chain uses TRBV29-1 with TRBJ2-3, with D perhaps matching TRBD2 (7 bases). Source material: PBMCs. The receptor was derived from a woman in her late teens or twenties in good health and CMV-seropositive. CDR3 in amino acids: CKGGNFTDTQYF. CDR3 DNA: TGCAAGGGGGGGAACTTCACAGATACGCAGTATTTT.